The 7 T cell receptor beta chains below come from one sample, sequenced in a study of CXCR3-negative and CXCR3-positive naive CD8 T cells. cDNA libraries for TRB were generated by 5' RACE incorporating UMI labels. TCRdb reprocessed the 5' RACE reads and keeps a single row for each CDR3 protein, giving no DNA. The sample totals around 6,700 distinct CDR3 sequences. The sample consisted of naive CXCR3- CD8+ T cells from blood. Specified subset: CD45RO-CCR7+CD27+CD95- naive CD8+ T cells lacking CXCR3 (TNR3-). These TCRs come from a human donor in good health. Some clones in this sample may be carry-over from other donors' samples.

The CDR3 sequence is CASSPFGGTEAFF. The chain combines TRBV5-1 with TRBJ1-1. This CDR3 spans 13 amino acids. Per germline, CDR1 SGHRS and CDR2 YFSETQ.

Frequency places this clonotype as medium-sized. J is TRBJ2-3 and V is TRBV21-1; TCRdb indicates TRBD1, and absent DNA this call remains unverified. TRBV21-1 is a known pseudogene. The CDR3 runs to 16 residues. The CDR3 is CASSKRQVPGTDTQYF.

This chain uses TRBV6-2 or TRBV6-3 with TRBJ2-1; TCRdb names TRBD1, which stays unverified in the absence of DNA. CDR1 is MNHEY and CDR2 is SVGEGT in the germline V gene. The CDR3 runs to 17 residues. The CDR3 loop reads CASSPSTRTGPYNEQFF.

This chain joins TRBV25-1 and TRBJ1-5; TCRdb gives TRBD1 as the D gene, but with no DNA this cannot be confirmed. The CDR3 totals 13 residues. Germline-derived CDR1 and CDR2 are MGHDK and SYGVNS. The CDR3 region is CASSEQGNQPQHF.

This chain uses TRBV7-9 with TRBJ2-7; there is no DNA to check the TCRdb D call of TRBD2. The CDR3 is 15 residues long. Per the germline V gene, CDR1 is SEHNR and CDR2 is FQNEAQ (reference sequence). The CDR3 sequence: CASSLAPGLEYEQYF.

V is TRBV5-1 and J is TRBJ1-5. Germline CDR1 reads SGHRS; CDR2 reads YFSETQ. The length of the CDR3 is 15 residues. CDR3 sequence: CASSLWGNSNQPQHF.

V usage is TRBV7-9 and J usage is TRBJ2-1; the TCRdb D gene call, TRBD1, has no DNA to confirm it. From germline, CDR1 is SEHNR and CDR2 FQNEAQ (reference sequence). This CDR3 spans 11 amino acids. CDR3 loop: CASGKGVEQFF.